The 2 T cell receptor beta chains presented below share a single source sample, sequenced in a study of CD8 T cells in Susac syndrome. A quantity of roughly 0.5 to 1 ug RNA underwent reverse transcription using random hexamers. TCRdb redid the calling of the immunoSEQ multiplex PCR reads with MiXCR, one entry per CDR3 protein. The repertoire has about 73,000 distinct CDR3 sequences, about 95% of them found once; the top ten carry 0.35% to 0.5%. The sample was CD8+ T cells from PBMCs. The receptor set was obtained from a human donor with multiple sclerosis.

The DNA of the CDR3 is TGTGCCAGCAGCTTGGCAGGGTTTGGGGAGACCCAGTACTTC. It codes for CASSLAGFGETQYF. The J gene is TRBJ2-5, the V gene TRBV5-4; a weak D match, TRBD1 (5 bases). The V end was cut by 0 bases, the J end by 5 bases, with 11 bases between. Germline values: CDR1 SGHNT, CDR2 YYREEE (reference sequence). The CDR3 is 14 residues long. Using reference TRBV5-4 and TRBJ2-5 for the parts outside the CDR3, the full variable domain is ETGVTQSPTHLIKTRGQQVTLRCSSQSGHNTVSWYQQALGQGPQFIFQYYREEENGRGNFPPRFSGLQFPNYSSELNVNALELDDSALYLCASSLAGFGETQYFGPGTRLLVL.

This clonotype was seen just once. The V and J genes are TRBV7-9 and TRBJ2-1; D possibly corresponds to TRBD2 (6 bases). Germline V gene lookup returns CDR1 SEHNR and CDR2 FQNEAQ (reference sequence). V was cut by 3 bases and J by 10 bases, with 13 bases left in between. The CDR3 is made up of 13 amino acids. The CDR3 reads CASSLVIADEQFF. The CDR3 bases are TGTGCCAGCAGCTTGGTAATAGCGGACGAGCAGTTCTTC.